This T cell receptor beta chain was observed in a study of shared clonotypes between healthy human individuals (dated by TCRdb to 2018 to 2021). Turning to the overall study: The cohort included a few men and a couple of women between 18 and 49 years of age. For each donor, CD4 naive and CD4 memory were each given three plates, CD8 naive was given two plates, and CD8 memory was given one plate. To estimate repertoire size and how much clonotypes are shared between individuals, the study performed deep sequencing of blood TCR repertoires from 4 to 6 healthy adults. Libraries were prepared and TCR repertoires were sequenced by different laboratories using diverse techniques, in order to increase sequencing depth and limit assay-specific biases. Leukapheresis yielded between about 0.94 and 9.5 billion PBMCs per donor.

About this clone: What this receptor recognizes is not known. Base qualities are not at hand, and no much larger clone is one base apart.

The cysteine opens and the phenylalanine closes a CDR3 of 14 amino acids. Left in the record is the CDR3 DNA by itself, 42 bases read in frame from the first base. V and J are truncated by 5 bases and 4 bases respectively, leaving an intervening sequence of 12 bases. From the germline V gene, CDR1 is SGHTA and CDR2 is FQGTGA. Study-wide conclusions, independent of this receptor: Pairwise subsampling led to the expectation that sequencing depth would affect the degree of clonotype sharing among donors. Roughly 5% of naive CD4, 3% to 4% of naive CD8, about 2.5% of memory CD4, and approximately 0.39% of memory CD8 clonotypes were shared across several donors. Compared with non-shared clonotypes, the clonotypes found in all four sorted-subset donors had higher generation probabilities. Because the study included only a small number of donors, the genetic and exposure-history diversity represented was limited. Larger estimated clonotype richness was generally found for naive subsets than for memory subsets. Even with the large sequencing depth, rarefaction of the sorted-subset datasets indicated that sequencing was incomplete. Sampling was restricted to blood, and TCR repertoires in tissue are likely to differ from TCR repertoires in blood.

TCR CDR3 regions were amplified from genomic DNA by multiplex PCR using the deep immunoSEQ assay. For each cell subset, the extracted genomic DNA was distributed evenly across all wells of several immunoSEQ 96-well plates, and each plate served as one replicate. For sorted subsets, roughly 200 ng of genomic DNA, equivalent to about 30,000 T cell genomes, went into each replicate PCR. Purified libraries were measured with a Qubit 3.0 fluorometer, size-checked on a Bioanalyzer 2100, and measured again with the KAPA Library Quantification kit. Every immunoSEQ 96-well plate was sequenced on a separate single-read 150-cycle Illumina NextSeq 550 flow cell. The study's processing was this. Because the immunoSEQ output included only junctional sequences and no quality scores, the filtering could not be the same as the filtering used for full-length reads. To assign V/J genes and CDR3, sequences were annotated using PyIR, a Python wrapper for IgBLAST v1.9, with IMGT germline references. Any read was removed if the V/J assignment was weak (E-value above 1e-6), the CDR3 was missing, or the read contained stop codons, out-of-frame junctions, or ambiguous translated residues. V3J clonotypes were defined as sequences sharing an identical inferred V gene, J gene, and CDR3 amino acid sequence. The percentage overlap between two repertoires was calculated by dividing the number of shared unique clonotypes by the size of the smaller repertoire. RTK rarefaction, the Chao1 estimator, and Recon v2.1 estimates of unobserved clonotypes were used to assess repertoire richness. OLGA was used to compute generation probabilities for all TCRbeta clonotypes that the gDNA method yielded from a few donors. In TCRdb, the immuneACCESS table is reduced to in-frame sequences with V and J assigned. These tables do not hold every clone; where another copy was compared, an unresolved V gene accounts for under half, and the others remain unexplained. V, J and clone size derive from that table, while D and trimming were established from the DNA sequence. The sample contains around 980,000 clones, 75% to 80% of them found a single time. The ten largest make up under 0.8% of the sample.

Donors were healthy HIV-negative adults with no recently reported acute infections or vaccinations. All donors were Caucasian adults living in Nashville, Tennessee, USA. Magnetic negative selection was used to enrich CD4+ T cells, after which naive cells were positively selected on CD45RA and the negative fraction became the memory subset. Blood was obtained by leukapheresis, after which PBMCs were separated by Ficoll-Histopaque density gradient centrifugation and cryopreserved in liquid nitrogen vapor phase. Analytical flow cytometry was used to check the purity and quantity of every magnetically sorted T cell population. Each sorted fraction had its genomic DNA isolated and then quantified by UV absorbance on a Nanodrop 2000c.

Recombination connected TRBV7-3 to TRBJ2-1; perhaps TRBD1 is the D gene, with 6 bases matching. The TCR comes from a man in his late teens or twenties in good health. Some clones in this sample may be carry-over from other donors' samples. Sequencing used memory CD4+ T cells from PBMCs. The meaning of the sample's cell subset or site label: CD45RA-negative fraction. The CDR3 reads CASSPGQRYNEQFF. The DNA reads as follows: TGTGCCAGCAGCCCAGGACAGAGGTACAATGAGCAGTTCTTC.